This T cell receptor beta chain originates from a study of shared clonotypes between healthy human individuals. Overall study: CD4 naive and CD4 memory each took three plates per donor, while CD8 naive took two and CD8 memory one. Findings and limits, study-wide: What rarefaction showed was incomplete sorted-subset sequencing despite large depth.

CD45RO-negative CD8 cells positively selected for CCR7 made up the naive population, which excluded terminally differentiated effector memory CD45RA+ cells. The healthy adult donors were HIV-negative and reported no recent acute infections or vaccinations. Caucasian adults living in Nashville, Tennessee, provided all samples. Germline CDR1 reads WNHNN; CDR2 reads SYGVQD (reference sequence). V dropped 6 bases and J dropped 6 bases, with 15 bases sitting between them. The CDR3 covers 13 residues. Profiled with immunoSEQ multiplex PCR; TCRdb holds only in-frame clones, not every one. The sample includes millions of clones, about 95% of them seen just once. As regards this clone: The antigen is unknown.

This rearrangement joins TRBV10-1 to TRBJ2-7; D is unresolved. Sequenced input: naive CD8+ T cells sorted from blood. The receptor was isolated from a man aged 18 to 30 in good health. The CDR3 bases are TGCGCCAGCAGCGTCGGGCCGAGTCTCGAGCAGTACTTC. Translation: CASSVGPSLEQYF.